This TCR beta chain was observed in a study of regulatory T cells in long-lasting Graves disease. With iRepertoire HTBI primers and Arm-PCR of CDR3 regions, TCR beta libraries were built. MiXCR, applied by TCRdb to the multiplex PCR reads, yields one record per CDR3 protein. Counted here are around 480,000 distinct CDR3 sequences, around 15% occurring once; the ten biggest clones make up 12%. Ten or more counts support this clonotype. Antigen specificity is unknown. Whole-study findings and limits: Persistent disease was associated with favored TRBV28 usage and with favored use of TRBJ1-2 and TRBJ2-5. Limited sample numbers may have lowered accuracy.

V was shortened by 7 bases and J by 3 bases, with 10 bases between the two germline ends. The CDR3 consists of 13 residues. This sample's time point: newly diagnosed GD, antithyroid drugs for less than 3 months. Isolated PBMC RNA provided the starting material for the TCR library. American Thyroid Association guidelines defined Graves' disease diagnosis. These data were also filed under a second study, of T cells in Graves' hyperthyroidism and ophthalmopathy.

This sample comprised peripheral blood mononuclear cells (PBMCs), obtained at new diagnosis, from a patient treated with antithyroid drugs. The rearrangement joins TRBV12-3 or TRBV12-4 to TRBJ1-5; D gene uncertain. The TCR comes from a man aged 35 to 55 with Graves disease. The CDR3 loop reads CASMGIPNQPQHF. DNA of the CDR3: TGTGCCAGCATGGGGATCCCCAATCAGCCCCAGCATTTT.